The 21 T cell receptor beta chains presented below share a single source sample, sequenced in a study of T cell responses to AZD1222 COVID-19 vaccine. This table comes from immunoSEQ multiplex PCR, and its TCRdb copy is limited to in-frame clones, with some not included. The sample carries around 130,000 clones, under 95% recorded once. This material consisted of peripheral blood, taken on day 0 of AZD1222 vaccination. The receptors were sampled from an adult in good health.

The chain couples TRBV19 to TRBJ2-1; D unresolved. V lost 3 bases to trimming and J lost 7 bases, with 10 bases between them. Germline CDR1 is LNHDA and CDR2 is SQIVND (reference sequence). The CDR3 loop spans 13 amino acids. This CDR3 reads CASSIVPRNEQFF. The CDR3 DNA sequence: TGTGCCAGTAGTATCGTACCCCGGAATGAGCAGTTCTTC. Based on the CDR3 plus reference TRBV19 and TRBJ2-1, the full variable domain is DGGITQSPKYLFRKEGQNVTLSCEQNLNHDAMYWYRQDPGQGLRLIYYSQIVNDFQKGDIAEGYSVSREKKESFPLTVTSAQKNPTAFYLCASSIVPRNEQFFGPGTRLTVL.

The chain has TRBV7-9 and TRBJ1-5, with D perhaps matching TRBD1 (6 bases). CDR3 size: 13 residues. Germline CDR1 reads SEHNR; CDR2 reads FQNEAQ (reference sequence). The V end lost 6 bases, the J end lost 6 bases, and 12 bases lay between the germline ends. The CDR3 is CASSRGSGQPQHF. The CDR3 region has the DNA TGTGCCAGCAGTAGGGGGTCTGGTCAGCCCCAGCATTTT.

This chain joins TRBV5-6 and TRBJ2-2; D might be TRBD1 (5 bases). CDR3 length: 13 residues. V lost 1 base and J 6 bases, leaving 7 bases between the germline ends. CDR1 and CDR2 (germline): SGHDT, YYEEEE. For the CDR3, the DNA is TGTGCCAGCAGCTTGCACAGGTCCGGGGAGCTGTTTTTT. Protein product: CASSLHRSGELFF.

This chain joins TRBV7-2 and TRBJ2-2, with no clear D. The CDR3 spans 16 residues. Trimming shortened V by 1 base and J by 5 bases, and 14 bases separated the two germline ends. Germline CDR1 and CDR2: SGHTA and FQGNSA. CDR3 amino acids: CASSLGASWGTGELFF. Written as DNA, the CDR3 is TGTGCCAGCAGCTTAGGGGCGAGCTGGGGTACCGGGGAGCTGTTTTTT.

This clone was picked up one time. The junction and the germline gene differ at one end; a read error may be behind it. This chain uses TRBV18 with TRBJ2-7; D is unresolved. Germline-derived CDR1 and CDR2 are KGHSH and LQKENI. CDR3 length: 11 amino acids. For the CDR3, the DNA is TGTGCCAGCTCACCCTCCAACGAGCAGTACTTC. Encoded protein: CASSPSNEQYF.

J is TRBJ1-5 and V is TRBV9; unclear D gene. Per the germline V gene, CDR1 is SGDLS and CDR2 is YYNGEE. The V gene lost 10 bases and the J gene lost 0 bases, with 20 bases spanning the gap. CDR3 length: 16 residues. The CDR3 reads CAPEGLIFYSNQPQHF. CDR3 bases: TGTGCCCCGGAAGGCCTAATATTCTATAGCAATCAGCCCCAGCATTTT.

The V gene is TRBV2, the J gene TRBJ1-4; D is undetermined. This CDR3 comprises 18 residues. CDR1 and CDR2 from the germline V gene are SNHLY and FYNNEI. With 3 bases removed from V and 8 bases from J, the gap between germline ends came to 25 bases. The CDR3 DNA reads as TGTGCCAGCAGTGATGTGCGGGGAGGGCCTCCATCGCGGGAAAAACTGTTTTTT. This sequence encodes CASSDVRGGPPSREKLFF.

This clone was observed a few times. Different DNA sequences within this sample yield the same CDR3. This rearrangement joins TRBV3-1 (or the pseudogene TRBV3-2) to TRBJ2-7, with D hard to call. The V gene's germline CDR1 is LGHDT and CDR2 YNNKEL (reference sequence). CDR3 length: 13 residues. V shed 4 bases and J shed 2 bases, with 9 bases lying between them. CDR3 in DNA: TGTGCCAGCAGCCCGGGCCGCACCTACGAGCAGTACTTC. It is translated as CASSPGRTYEQYF.

This rearrangement joins TRBV27 to TRBJ2-7; D is possibly TRBD2 (5 bases). In germline, CDR1 is MNHEY, CDR2 SMNVEV (reference sequence). V lost 5 bases, J lost 1 base, and 18 bases lay in between. The CDR3 loop spans 16 amino acids. The CDR3 here is CASSVGSGIRSYEQYF. Here the CDR3 DNA reads TGTGCCAGCAGTGTAGGGTCCGGGATACGGTCCTACGAGCAGTACTTC.

The chain has TRBV6-5 and TRBJ2-1; a possible D gene is TRBD1 (6 bases). The CDR3 is made up of 14 amino acids. Germline V lookup: CDR1 MNHEY, CDR2 SVGAGI. Trimming took 6 bases from V and 6 from J, leaving 15 bases between them. The CDR3, as DNA: TGTGCCAGCAGACAGGGTGGAGAAGGCAATGAGCAGTTCTTC. It is translated as CASRQGGEGNEQFF.

The rearrangement joins TRBV5-1 to TRBJ1-1; 8 nucleotides line up with TRBD1. The CDR3 has 14 residues. After removal of 1 base from V and 6 bases from J, the junction contained 5 bases not matched to a gene. CDR1 is SGHRS, CDR2 YFSETQ, per germline. In DNA form, the CDR3 reads TGCGCCAGCAGCTTGATGACAGGGGACGCTGAAGCTTTCTTT. Its protein is CASSLMTGDAEAFF.

The gene calls are TRBV29-1 and TRBJ2-1, with D perhaps TRBD1 (6 bases). Trimming shortened V by 1 base and J by 6 bases, and 7 bases separated the two germline ends. This CDR3 contains 12 residues. Germline V gene data show CDR1 as SQVTM and CDR2 as ANQGSEA. CDR3 region: CSVEAGVNEQFF. CDR3 nucleotides: TGCAGCGTTGAAGCAGGGGTCAATGAGCAGTTCTTC.

The chain combines TRBV28 with TRBJ2-3; D call uncertain. CDR1 is MDHEN and CDR2 is SYDVKM in the germline V gene. The CDR3 sequence is 14 residues long. V was shortened by 3 bases and J by 2 bases, with 9 bases between the two germline ends. The CDR3 is CASSFLSSTDTQYF. In DNA form, the CDR3 reads TGTGCCAGCAGTTTCCTCTCGTCCACAGATACGCAGTATTTT.

The chain has TRBV21-1 and TRBJ1-3; the table calls TRBD1, which could not be checked here. TRBV21-1 is a recognized pseudogene. The CDR3 spans 16 residues. The CDR3 is CASIPILGQDGNTIYF. The DNA of the CDR3 is TGTGCCAGCATCCCCATCCTAGGACAGGACGGAAACACCATATATTTT.

The chain links TRBV5-6 to TRBJ2-7; tentatively, D is TRBD1 (6 bases). Germline V lookup: CDR1 SGHDT, CDR2 YYEEEE. The CDR3 length is 13 residues. Between the trimmed V and J ends, which lost 5 bases and 4 bases, there was a span of 13 bases. This CDR3 reads CASSTGQGYEQYF. CDR3 in DNA: TGTGCCAGCAGTACCGGCCAGGGGTACGAGCAGTACTTC.

The V and J genes are TRBV5-1 and TRBJ1-5, with 8 bases that match TRBD1. V was clipped by 0 bases and J by 7 bases; unmatched bases: 9. The CDR3 is made up of 16 amino acids. Germline V gene data show CDR1 as SGHRS and CDR2 as YFSETQ. Written as DNA, the CDR3 is TGCGCCAGCAGCTTGGGTCCCGGACAGGGTGGCCAGCCCCAGCATTTT. Encoded protein: CASSLGPGQGGQPQHF.

The chain is built from TRBV12-3 or TRBV12-4 and TRBJ2-1; D unclear. Trimming shortened V by 3 bases and J by 7 bases, and 7 bases separated the two germline ends. The CDR3 contains 12 residues. This chain's CDR3 is CASSFGANEQFF. The DNA for the CDR3 is TGTGCCAGCAGTTTCGGAGCTAATGAGCAGTTCTTC.

The rearrangement joins TRBV12-5 to TRBJ2-5, with a weak D call TRBD2 (6 bases). Deletions cut 0 bases from V and 7 bases from J, with 18 bases between. The CDR3 covers 16 residues. Germline CDR1 reads LGHNT; CDR2 reads FRNRAP. In DNA, the CDR3 is TGTGCTAGTGGTTTGGTACAGTTTGGGGGGTTTGCGACCCAGTACTTC. Its translation is CASGLVQFGGFATQYF.

In its sample, this clone was seen once. The chain is built from TRBV24-1 and TRBJ2-2; a possible D gene is TRBD2 (6 bases). The ends were cut back, 1 base at V and 3 bases at J, with 14 bases in the middle. This CDR3 has 17 amino acids. CDR1 is KGHDR and CDR2 is SFDVKD in the germline V gene. This CDR3 reads CATSDFRPGLHTGELFF. In DNA, the CDR3 is TGTGCCACCAGTGATTTCCGACCGGGACTTCACACCGGGGAGCTGTTTTTT.

The V and J genes are TRBV2 and TRBJ1-6; D may be TRBD1 (5 bases). The germline V gene has CDR1 SNHLY and CDR2 FYNNEI. Trimming pared 4 bases from V and 7 bases from J, leaving 14 bases between. The CDR3 extends over 15 amino acids. CDR3 in amino acids: CASSVTADRNSPLHF. The CDR3 bases are TGTGCCAGCAGTGTGACAGCGGATCGAAATTCACCCCTCCACTTT.

The rearrangement joins TRBV5-4 to TRBJ1-6; D perhaps matches TRBD1 (6 bases). Trimming removed 4 bases at V and 4 bases at J, with 12 bases between. The CDR3 runs 15 residues. Germline V gene sequence: CDR1 SGHNT, CDR2 YYREEE (reference sequence). CDR3: CASSPKDSYNSPLHF. The CDR3 DNA reads TGTGCCAGCAGCCCCAAGGACAGTTATAATTCACCCCTCCACTTT. The full variable domain, rest sourced from reference TRBV5-4 and TRBJ1-6, is ETGVTQSPTHLIKTRGQQVTLRCSSQSGHNTVSWYQQALGQGPQFIFQYYREEENGRGNFPPRFSGLQFPNYSSELNVNALELDDSALYLCASSPKDSYNSPLHFGNGTRLTVT.